Included here is one TCR beta chain sequence, with context. Its antigen remains unidentified. The data originate from a study of shared clonotypes between healthy human individuals. The V and J ends lost 3 bases and 5 bases respectively, with 13 bases between them. There are 14 residues in the CDR3. The V gene's germline CDR1 is KGHSH and CDR2 LQKENI. Study-wide findings and caveats: The sole specimen, blood, was sampled, and tissue repertoires likely differ.

The assay was immunoSEQ multiplex PCR, and TCRdb's table has in-frame clones only and misses some. This table has approximately 2.3 million clones, approximately 93% appearing once. What was sequenced was naive CD4+ T cells from PBMCs. Subset: CD45RA+ positively selected. The chain carries TRBV18 and TRBJ2-5, with D perhaps assigned TRBD1 or TRBD2 (5 bases each). The origin of this receptor is a man aged 18-30 years in good health. Some clones in this sample may be carry-over from other donors' samples. CDR3: CASSPPGRPETQYF. The DNA of the CDR3 is TGTGCCAGCTCACCGCCGGGGCGGCCGGAGACCCAGTACTTC.